A selection of T cell receptor beta chains follows, all from one sample in a study of blood T cell repertoires in COVID-19. TCRdb keeps only in-frame clones here, not all; method: immunoSEQ multiplex PCR. This table has some 43,000 clones, more than 80% appearing once. Sequenced sample: peripheral blood. These receptors were taken from a man aged 50 or older with active or convalescent COVID-19. CDR3s include the opening cysteine and the closing phenylalanine or tryptophan. The D gene is left open where the match is weak. Clone size, where shown, is once, few, many, or a class for clones that have expanded.

d_gene | j_gene | v_gene | abundance | CDR3nt | CDR3aa
- | TRBJ1-1 | TRBV19 | - | TGTGCCAGTAGTATTCAGGGGCGGGAGACTGAAGCTTTCTTT | CASSIQGRETEAFF
TRBD2 | TRBJ2-3 | TRBV2 | - | TGTGCCAGCAGGCGGGGGGTTACTAGCACAGATACGCAGTATTTT | CASRRGVTSTDTQYF
TRBD1 | TRBJ1-6 | TRBV6-1 | - | TGTGCCAGCAGTGATGCAGGGGGGAGTTCACCCCTCCACTTT | CASSDAGGSSPLHF
- | TRBJ1-1 | TRBV11-2 | - | TGTGCCAGCAGCTTAGCTACCACTGAAGCTTTCTTT | CASSLATTEAFF
TRBD1 | TRBJ1-5 | TRBV27 | few | TGTGCCAGCAGACCCGGGACAGCTAATCAGCCCCAGCATTTT | CASRPGTANQPQHF
- | TRBJ2-2 | TRBV6-5 | - | TGTGCCAGCAGTTTGGGCGGGGCGGGGACCGGGGAGCTGTTTTTT | CASSLGGAGTGELFF
TRBD2 | TRBJ2-3 | TRBV7-3 | - | TGTGCCAGCAGCTTAAAGCCTAGCGGGGGAATCACAGATACGCAGTATTTT | CASSLKPSGGITDTQYF
- | TRBJ2-7 | TRBV7-9 | - | TGTGCCAGCAGCTTGGAAGGGGGCGAGCAGTACTTC | CASSLEGGEQYF
TRBD1 | TRBJ1-4 | TRBV7-3 | - | TGTGCCAGCAGCTTAAGACAGGGGATGGCTAATGAAAAACTGTTTTTT | CASSLRQGMANEKLFF
TRBD1 | TRBJ1-1 | TRBV12-3/TRBV12-4 | few | TGTGCCAGCAGGGGACAGGGGGGCACTGAAGCTTTCTTT | CASRGQGGTEAFF
- | TRBJ2-7 | TRBV6-1 | - | TGTGCCAGCAGTGAAATCAGGGGCGAGCAGTACTTC | CASSEIRGEQYF
TRBD1 | TRBJ1-3 | TRBV9 | once | TGTGCCAGCAGCGGGGACAGGCCCCTCGCTGGAAACACCATATATTTT | CASSGDRPLAGNTIYF
- | TRBJ1-1 | TRBV27 | - | TGTGCCAGCAGCCCCTGGGCGAGCATGAACACTGAAGCTTTCTTT | CASSPWASMNTEAFF
- | TRBJ2-7 | TRBV5-1 | - | TGCGCCAGCAGCTCCGGACCCTCCGGGACAAACTACGAGCAGTACTTC | CASSSGPSGTNYEQYF
- | TRBJ1-6 | TRBV21-1 | - | TGTGCCAGCAGCAAAGCTAGTCGGGACAGAGGGGTGAACTCCTATAATTCACCCCTCCACTTT | CASSKASRDRGVNSYNSPLHF
- | TRBJ2-3 | TRBV11-2 | few | TGTGCCAGCAGCTTAGCGGGGTTTAGCACAGATACGCAGTATTTT | CASSLAGFSTDTQYF
TRBD2 | TRBJ2-5 | TRBV6-5 | - | TGTGCCAGCAGTTACTCCGGGACTAGCGTGGAGACCCAGTACTTC | CASSYSGTSVETQYF
- | TRBJ2-1 | TRBV18 | - | TGTGCCAGCTCACCACCGGAGAGGAGCTCCTACAATGAGCAGTTCTTC | CASSPPERSSYNEQFF
TRBD2 | TRBJ2-1 | TRBV2 | few | TGTGCCAGCACCCTCGGGACTAGCTTCGGCGATGAGCAGTTCTTC | CASTLGTSFGDEQFF
TRBD1 | TRBJ1-3 | TRBV30 | - | TGTGCCTGGAGTGTACGGTGCAGGGGGCGCGGCGGCACCATATATTTT | CAWSVRCRGRGGTIYF
- | TRBJ1-1 | TRBV11-3 | - | TGTGCCAGCAGCTTATACGGTGGCACTGAAGCTTTCTTT | CASSLYGGTEAFF
TRBD1 | TRBJ1-6 | TRBV6-5 | - | TGTGCCAGCAGTTTGACAGGGAGGACACCCCTCCACTTT | CASSLTGRTPLHF
TRBD2 | TRBJ2-1 | TRBV19 | few | TGTGCCAGTAGTCCCTTTGCGGGGGGGAGCTCCTACAATGAGCAGTTCTTC | CASSPFAGGSSYNEQFF
- | TRBJ2-1 | TRBV10-3 | once | TGTGCCATCAGCGAGAACGGACAGATTCGGAATGAGCAGTTCTTC | CAISENGQIRNEQFF
- | TRBJ1-2 | TRBV5-1 | - | TGCGCCAGCAGCTTGGGGCAGGCTGGCTATGGCTACACCTTC | CASSLGQAGYGYTF
TRBD1 | TRBJ2-7 | TRBV6-5 | - | TGTGCCAGCAGTTCCAACCTTGACCAGACAGGGGAGCAGTACTTC | CASSSNLDQTGEQYF
TRBD1 | TRBJ1-1 | TRBV19 | once | TGTGCCAGTAGTACACGGGACAGGGAGACGGGGAACACTGAAGCTTTCTTT | CASSTRDRETGNTEAFF
- | TRBJ1-5 | TRBV6-5 | - | TGTGCCAGCAGCTTAAGGGGTCAGCCCCAGCATTTT | CASSLRGQPQHF
TRBD1 | TRBJ2-5 | TRBV7-6 | - | TGTGCCAGCAGCTTAGGGACAGGGGGCCGAGAGACCCAGTACTTC | CASSLGTGGRETQYF
- | TRBJ1-1 | TRBV27 | - | TGTGTCGCCTGGGGGCGAACTGAAGCTTTCTTT | CVAWGRTEAFF
- | TRBJ2-7 | TRBV5-1 | - | TGCGCCAGCAGCCCACTGGGCCCCGGCGAGCAGTACTTC | CASSPLGPGEQYF
TRBD1 | TRBJ1-1 | TRBV18 | - | TGTGCCAGCTCACCGGGACAGGGGGCGCCTGAAGCTTTCTTT | CASSPGQGAPEAFF
- | TRBJ1-1 | TRBV6-1 | - | TGTGCCAGCAGTTGGTCGGCAGGGCTGAACACTGAAGCTTTCTTT | CASSWSAGLNTEAFF
TRBD1 | TRBJ2-3 | TRBV10-1 | - | TGCGCCAGCAGTTACACCCGGGACAGGGGGCCAGATACGCAGTATTTT | CASSYTRDRGPDTQYF
- | TRBJ1-1 | TRBV7-8 | - | TGTGCCAGCAGCTCTAAACGACTCATGAACACTGAAGCTTTCTTT | CASSSKRLMNTEAFF
TRBD1 | TRBJ2-7 | TRBV3-1/TRBV3-2 | - | TGTGCCAGCAGCCAATGGGACAGGGACTACGAGCAGTACTTC | CASSQWDRDYEQYF
- | TRBJ1-1 | TRBV30 | - | TGTGCCTGGAGTAAAGGGGACTACCGGTCCACTGAAGCTTTCTTT | CAWSKGDYRSTEAFF
TRBD1 | TRBJ1-1 | TRBV6-5 | once | TGTGCCAGCAGACCACAGGACAGGCTGAACACTGAAGCTTTCTTT | CASRPQDRLNTEAFF
- | TRBJ2-5 | TRBV18 | - | TGTGCCAGCTCACCAGCGAGCGGCCTTCAAGAGACCCAGTACTTC | CASSPASGLQETQYF
- | TRBJ1-3 | TRBV7-2 | - | TGTGCCAGCAGCTTAGTCTCCGGAAACACCATATATTTT | CASSLVSGNTIYF
TRBD1 | TRBJ2-3 | TRBV24-1 | once | TGTGCCACCTCAGGGGGAACAGATACGCAGTATTTT | CATSGGTDTQYF
TRBD2 | TRBJ2-3 | TRBV9 | - | TGTGCCAGCAGCACCCGGGGGGTCGAAGATACGCAGTATTTT | CASSTRGVEDTQYF
- | TRBJ1-3 | TRBV3-1/TRBV3-2 | once | TGTGCCAGCAGCAGGGGGGGGTCTGGAAACACCATATATTTT | CASSRGGSGNTIYF
- | TRBJ2-3 | TRBV6-4 | - | TGTGCCAGCAGTGCCGGGACTAGCACAGATACGCAGTATTTT | CASSAGTSTDTQYF
TRBD1 | TRBJ1-5 | TRBV27 | - | TGTGCCAGCAGTTTGCACAGGGGGACCGGAATCCAGCCCCAGCATTTT | CASSLHRGTGIQPQHF
- | TRBJ2-7 | TRBV6-6 | - | TGTGCCAGCAGGCCCAGGGACACCTCCTACGAGCAGTACTTC | CASRPRDTSYEQYF
TRBD1 | TRBJ2-7 | TRBV11-2 | - | TGTGCCAGCAGCTACAACAGGGGATCCGAGCAGTACTTC | CASSYNRGSEQYF
TRBD1 | TRBJ2-5 | TRBV5-8 | - | TGTGCCAGCAGCCAGGGACAGGACCAAGAGACCCAGTACTTC | CASSQGQDQETQYF
TRBD1 | TRBJ2-1 | TRBV19 | - | TGTGCCAGTATCGACAGGGGTAGGGTTGAGCAGTTCTTC | CASIDRGRVEQFF
- | TRBJ2-1 | TRBV2 | - | TGTGCCAGCAGTGATCGGACTATCTCGGAGCAGTTCTTC | CASSDRTISEQFF
- | TRBJ1-6 | TRBV7-5 | medium-sized | TGTGTCAGAAGCTTTTGTGGCCGAAATTCACCCCTCCACTTT | CVRSFCGRNSPLHF
- | TRBJ1-3 | TRBV6-5 | - | TGTGCCAGCAAGACAGGCCACTCTGGAAACACCATATATTTT | CASKTGHSGNTIYF
TRBD1 | TRBJ2-5 | TRBV6-5 | - | TGTGCCAGCAGTTATTCGACAGGGGTTCAAGAGACCCAGTACTTC | CASSYSTGVQETQYF
TRBD1 | TRBJ2-3 | TRBV5-1 | - | TGCGCCAGCAGCCAGGGGACAGGGAGGGATACGCAGTATTTT | CASSQGTGRDTQYF
- | TRBJ1-2 | TRBV18 | - | TGTGCCAGTCAAACGACAGCTGCCTATGGCTACACCTTC | CASQTTAAYGYTF